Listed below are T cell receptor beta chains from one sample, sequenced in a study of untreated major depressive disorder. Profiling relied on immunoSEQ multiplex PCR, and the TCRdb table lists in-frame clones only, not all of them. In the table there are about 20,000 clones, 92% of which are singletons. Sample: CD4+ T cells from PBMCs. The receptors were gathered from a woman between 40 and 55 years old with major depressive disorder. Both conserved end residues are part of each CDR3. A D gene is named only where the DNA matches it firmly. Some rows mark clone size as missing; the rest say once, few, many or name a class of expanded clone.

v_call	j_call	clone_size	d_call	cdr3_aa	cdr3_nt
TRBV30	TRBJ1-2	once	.	CAWTLARGLGYTF	TGTGCCTGGACCCTTGCAAGGGGCCTTGGCTACACCTTC
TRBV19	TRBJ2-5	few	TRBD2	CASSTGAGGPWETQYF	TGTGCCAGTAGTACCGGAGCGGGAGGGCCTTGGGAGACCCAGTACTTC
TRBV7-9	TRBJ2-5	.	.	CASSSQETQYF	TGTGCCAGCAGCTCTCAAGAGACCCAGTACTTC
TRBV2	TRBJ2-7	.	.	CASNRLNYEQYF	TGTGCCAGCAATAGACTGAACTACGAGCAGTACTTC
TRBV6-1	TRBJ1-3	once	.	CASSERQALSGNTIYF	TGTGCCAGCAGTGAAAGACAGGCCCTCTCTGGAAACACCATATATTTT
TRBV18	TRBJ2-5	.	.	CASSRDTQETQYF	TGTGCCAGCTCCCGGGACACCCAAGAGACCCAGTACTTC
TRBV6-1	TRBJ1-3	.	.	CASKPLSGNTIYF	TGTGCCAGCAAACCGCTCTCTGGAAACACCATATATTTT
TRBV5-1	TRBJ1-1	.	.	CASSLIVSGEAAEAFF	TGCGCCAGCAGCTTGATAGTTAGCGGAGAGGCGGCTGAAGCTTTCTTT
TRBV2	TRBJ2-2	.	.	CASRQVIEVAGELFF	TGTGCCAGCAGACAAGTAATTGAAGTGGCCGGGGAGCTGTTTTTT
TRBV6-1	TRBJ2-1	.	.	CASKVGIGSYNEQFF	TGTGCCAGCAAGGTCGGGATAGGATCCTACAATGAGCAGTTCTTC
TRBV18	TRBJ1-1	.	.	CASSPPGLLNTEAFF	TGTGCCAGCTCACCCCCCGGTCTGCTGAACACTGAAGCTTTCTTT
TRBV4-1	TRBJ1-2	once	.	CASSQEVVARGYGYTF	TGCGCCAGCAGCCAAGAGGTCGTCGCCAGGGGATATGGCTACACCTTC
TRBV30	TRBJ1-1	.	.	CAWSRGGNMNTEAFF	TGTGCCTGGTCTCGAGGGGGAAACATGAACACTGAAGCTTTCTTT
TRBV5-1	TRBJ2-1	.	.	CASSLNLRGPVEEQFF	TGCGCCAGCAGCTTAAATTTGCGGGGGCCGGTAGAAGAGCAGTTCTTC
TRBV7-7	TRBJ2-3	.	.	CASSLGRGIATDTQYF	TGTGCTAGCAGCTTAGGTCGCGGGATTGCCACAGATACGCAGTATTTT
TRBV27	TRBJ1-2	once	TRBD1	CASSRDRTMEGYTF	TGTGCCAGCAGTCGGGACAGAACTATGGAAGGCTACACCTTC
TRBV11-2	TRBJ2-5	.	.	CASSLSRETQYF	TGTGCCAGCAGCTTATCCAGAGAGACCCAGTACTTC
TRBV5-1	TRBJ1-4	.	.	CASSLATGKNEKLFF	TGCGCCAGCAGCTTGGCTACAGGAAAGAATGAAAAACTGTTTTTT
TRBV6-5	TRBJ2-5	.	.	CASSRDQETQYF	TGTGCCAGCAGTAGGGACCAAGAGACCCAGTACTTC
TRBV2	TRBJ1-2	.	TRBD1	CASREGQGPNYGYTF	TGTGCCAGCAGAGAGGGACAGGGGCCTAACTATGGCTACACCTTC
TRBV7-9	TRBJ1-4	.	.	CASTPAGAVEKLFF	TGTGCCAGCACCCCGGCAGGGGCGGTTGAAAAACTGTTTTTT
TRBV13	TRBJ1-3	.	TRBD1	CASSFTTGVSGNTIYF	TGTGCCAGCAGCTTCACGACAGGGGTCTCTGGAAACACCATATATTTT
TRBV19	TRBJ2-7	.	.	CASSQGYEQYF	TGTGCCAGTAGTCAGGGGTACGAGCAGTACTTC
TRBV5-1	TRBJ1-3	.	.	CASSSDGRNTIYF	TGCGCCAGCAGCTCCGACGGGCGAAACACCATATATTTT
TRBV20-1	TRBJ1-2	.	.	CSASTIGGYTF	TGCAGTGCTAGTACGATAGGAGGCTACACCTTC
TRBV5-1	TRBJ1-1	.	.	CASSLRNSGRTAVIFEAFF	TGCGCCAGCAGCTTGAGGAACAGCGGTCGGACAGCCGTAATCTTTGAAGCTTTCTTT
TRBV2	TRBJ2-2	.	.	CASSSGTYTGELFF	TGTGCCAGCAGCTCCGGGACATACACCGGGGAGCTGTTTTTT
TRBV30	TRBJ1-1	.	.	CAWTMGSLKTEAFF	TGTGCCTGGACTATGGGCAGCTTGAAAACTGAAGCTTTCTTT
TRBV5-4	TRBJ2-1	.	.	CASSFGPDSRNEQFF	TGTGCCAGCAGCTTCGGCCCGGACAGTCGGAATGAGCAGTTCTTC
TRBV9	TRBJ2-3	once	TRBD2	CASSPTGLAGVIGASTDTQYF	TGTGCCAGCAGCCCCACAGGACTAGCGGGAGTAATTGGCGCATCCACAGATACGCAGTATTTT
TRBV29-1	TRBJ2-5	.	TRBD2	CSVSSGRGETQYF	TGCAGCGTTTCGAGCGGGAGAGGGGAGACCCAGTACTTC
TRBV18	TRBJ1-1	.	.	CASSLQQDTEAFF	TGTGCCAGCTCTCTGCAGCAGGACACTGAAGCTTTCTTT
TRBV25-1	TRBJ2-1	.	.	CASSELGGRYNEQFF	TGTGCCAGCAGTGAGCTCGGGGGCCGGTACAATGAGCAGTTCTTC
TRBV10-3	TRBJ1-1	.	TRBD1	CAISEGQGNTEAFF	TGTGCCATCAGTGAGGGACAGGGGAACACTGAAGCTTTCTTT
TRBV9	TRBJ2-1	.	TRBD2	CASSAGTSYNEQFF	TGTGCCAGCAGTGCCGGGACTAGTTACAATGAGCAGTTCTTC
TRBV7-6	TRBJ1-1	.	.	CASSPRGGVNTEAFF	TGTGCCAGCAGCCCCCGAGGGGGGGTGAACACTGAAGCTTTCTTT
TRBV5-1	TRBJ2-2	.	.	CASSSDLANTGELFF	TGCGCCAGCAGCTCGGACTTAGCGAACACCGGGGAGCTGTTTTTT
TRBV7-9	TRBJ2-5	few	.	CASSIRGEETQYF	TGTGCCAGCAGCATCAGGGGGGAGGAGACCCAGTACTTC
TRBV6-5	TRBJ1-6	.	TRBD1	CASSPTGTNSPLHF	TGTGCCAGCAGCCCGACAGGGACGAATTCACCCCTCCACTTT
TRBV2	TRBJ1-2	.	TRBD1	CASIRTGGSYGYTF	TGTGCCAGCATCCGGACAGGGGGTAGCTATGGCTACACCTTC
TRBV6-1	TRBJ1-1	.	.	CASSEPHRATEAFF	TGTGCCAGCAGTGAACCCCACAGGGCCACTGAAGCTTTCTTT
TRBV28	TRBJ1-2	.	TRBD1	CASSPHYRGIYGYTF	TGTGCCAGCAGTCCTCACTACAGGGGGATCTATGGCTACACCTTC
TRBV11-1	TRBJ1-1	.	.	CASSSTKNTEAFF	TGTGCCAGTAGCTCAACCAAGAACACTGAAGCTTTCTTT
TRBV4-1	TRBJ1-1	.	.	CASSQPHQNTEAFF	TGCGCCAGCAGCCAGCCTCACCAAAACACTGAAGCTTTCTTT
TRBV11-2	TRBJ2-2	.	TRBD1	CASSSPGQGNTGELFF	TGTGCCAGCAGCTCGCCGGGACAGGGGAACACCGGGGAGCTGTTTTTT
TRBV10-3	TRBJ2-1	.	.	CAISVVLGGILYNEQFF	TGTGCCATCAGTGTTGTTCTGGGTGGCATACTTTACAATGAGCAGTTCTTC
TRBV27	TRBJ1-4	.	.	CASSLWQGEKLFF	TGTGCCAGCAGTTTGTGGCAAGGGGAAAAACTGTTTTTT
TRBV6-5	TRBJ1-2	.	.	CASSLHGTGNYGYTF	TGTGCCAGCAGCCTTCACGGGACCGGCAACTATGGCTACACCTTC
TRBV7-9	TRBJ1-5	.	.	CASSRQYSNQPQHF	TGTGCCAGCAGCCGACAGTATAGCAATCAGCCCCAGCATTTT
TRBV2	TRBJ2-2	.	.	CASSEAFTGELFF	TGTGCCAGCAGTGAAGCTTTCACCGGGGAGCTGTTTTTT
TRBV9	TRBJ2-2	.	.	CASSVLWGTGELFF	TGTGCCAGCAGCGTCCTTTGGGGGACAGGGGAGCTGTTTTTT
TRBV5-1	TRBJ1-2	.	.	CASSYSNDGYTF	TGCGCCAGCAGCTATAGCAATGATGGCTACACCTTC
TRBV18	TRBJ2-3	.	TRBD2	CASSQIAGGADTQYF	TGTGCCAGCTCACAAATAGCGGGGGGCGCAGATACGCAGTATTTT
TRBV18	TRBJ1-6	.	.	CASSPIGSIYNSPLHF	TGTGCCAGCTCACCAATTGGTTCCATCTATAATTCACCCCTCCACTTT
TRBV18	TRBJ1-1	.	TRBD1	CASSPGTGRVNTEAFF	TGTGCCAGCTCACCTGGGACAGGGCGAGTGAACACTGAAGCTTTCTTT